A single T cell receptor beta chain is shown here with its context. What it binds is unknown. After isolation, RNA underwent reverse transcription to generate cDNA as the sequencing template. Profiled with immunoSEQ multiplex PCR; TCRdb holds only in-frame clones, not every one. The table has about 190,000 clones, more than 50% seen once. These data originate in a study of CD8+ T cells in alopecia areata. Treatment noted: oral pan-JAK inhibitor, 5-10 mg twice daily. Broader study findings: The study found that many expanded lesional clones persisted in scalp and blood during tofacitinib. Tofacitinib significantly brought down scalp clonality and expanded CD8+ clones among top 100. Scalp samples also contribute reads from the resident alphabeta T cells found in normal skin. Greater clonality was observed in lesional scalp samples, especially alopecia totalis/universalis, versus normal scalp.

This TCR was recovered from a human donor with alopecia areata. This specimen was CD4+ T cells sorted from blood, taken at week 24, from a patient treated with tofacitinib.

CDR3 in amino acids: CAWSRRDEQYF. Written as DNA, the CDR3 is TGTGCCTGGAGTCGGCGGGACGAGCAGTACTTC. The chain combines TRBV30 with TRBJ2-7, with TRBD2 as a possible D gene (5 bases). Germline values: CDR1 GTSNPN, CDR2 SVGIG (reference sequence). Trimming removed 2 bases at V and 5 bases at J, with 7 bases between. There are 11 residues in the CDR3.